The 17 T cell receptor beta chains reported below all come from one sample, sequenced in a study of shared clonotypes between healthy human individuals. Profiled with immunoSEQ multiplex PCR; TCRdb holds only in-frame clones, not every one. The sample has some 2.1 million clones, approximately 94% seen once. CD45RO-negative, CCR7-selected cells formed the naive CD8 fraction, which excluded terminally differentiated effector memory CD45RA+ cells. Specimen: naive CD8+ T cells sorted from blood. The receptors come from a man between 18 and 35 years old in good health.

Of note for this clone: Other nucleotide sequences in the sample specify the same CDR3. CDR3 in amino acids: CASSYRGAYEQYF. In DNA form, the CDR3 reads TGTGCCAGCAGCTACAGGGGCGCCTACGAGCAGTACTTC. The chain couples TRBV27 to TRBJ2-7; TRBD1 aligns across 7 bases. Germline V gene data show CDR1 as MNHEY and CDR2 as SMNVEV (reference sequence). The CDR3 is made up of 13 amino acids. Germline trimming cut 6 bases from V and 2 bases from J; bases unmatched to any gene: 4.

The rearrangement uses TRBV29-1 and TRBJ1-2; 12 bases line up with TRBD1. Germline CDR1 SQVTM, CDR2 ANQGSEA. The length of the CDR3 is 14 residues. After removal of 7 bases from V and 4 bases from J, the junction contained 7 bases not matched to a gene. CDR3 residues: CSALGTGGAYGYTF. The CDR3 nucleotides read TGCAGCGCGCTCGGGACAGGGGGCGCCTATGGCTACACCTTC. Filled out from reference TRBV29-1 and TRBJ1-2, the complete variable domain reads SAVISQKPSRDICQRGTSLTIQCQVDSQVTMMFWYRQQPGQSLTLIATANQGSEATYESGFVIDKFPISRPNLTFSTLTVSNMSPEDSSIYLCSALGTGGAYGYTFGSGTRLTVV.

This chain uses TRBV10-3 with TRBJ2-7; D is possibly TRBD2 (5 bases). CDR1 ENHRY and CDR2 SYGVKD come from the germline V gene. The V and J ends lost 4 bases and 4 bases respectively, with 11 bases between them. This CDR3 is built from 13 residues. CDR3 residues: CAISVSEGYEQYF. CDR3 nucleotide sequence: TGTGCCATCAGTGTATCAGAGGGATACGAGCAGTACTTC.

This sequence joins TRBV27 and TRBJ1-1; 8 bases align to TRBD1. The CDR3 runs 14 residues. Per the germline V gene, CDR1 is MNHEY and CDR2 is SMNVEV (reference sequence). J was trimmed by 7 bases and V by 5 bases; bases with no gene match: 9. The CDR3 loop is CASSPDRGGYEAFF. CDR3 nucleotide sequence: TGTGCCAGCAGTCCAGACAGGGGCGGGTATGAAGCTTTCTTT.

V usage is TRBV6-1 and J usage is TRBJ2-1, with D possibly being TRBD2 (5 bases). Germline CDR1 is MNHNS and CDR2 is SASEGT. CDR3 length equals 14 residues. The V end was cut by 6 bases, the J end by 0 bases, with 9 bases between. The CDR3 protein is CASRDLSSYNEQFF. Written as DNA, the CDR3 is TGTGCCAGCAGGGACTTAAGCTCCTACAATGAGCAGTTCTTC.

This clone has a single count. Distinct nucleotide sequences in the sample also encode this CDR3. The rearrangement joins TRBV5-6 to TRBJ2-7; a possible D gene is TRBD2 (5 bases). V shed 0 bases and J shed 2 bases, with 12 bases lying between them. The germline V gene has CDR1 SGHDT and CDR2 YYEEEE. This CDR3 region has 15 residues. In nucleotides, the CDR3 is TGTGCCAGCAGCTTGGCTGGCGAGGGTCCCTACGAGCAGTACTTC. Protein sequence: CASSLAGEGPYEQYF.

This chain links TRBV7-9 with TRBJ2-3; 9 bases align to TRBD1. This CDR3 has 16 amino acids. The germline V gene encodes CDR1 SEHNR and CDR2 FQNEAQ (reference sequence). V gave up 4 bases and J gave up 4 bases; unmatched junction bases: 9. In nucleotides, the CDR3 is TGTGCCAGCAGCTCCTACCGGGACAGGGTATCAGATACGCAGTATTTT. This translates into CASSSYRDRVSDTQYF.

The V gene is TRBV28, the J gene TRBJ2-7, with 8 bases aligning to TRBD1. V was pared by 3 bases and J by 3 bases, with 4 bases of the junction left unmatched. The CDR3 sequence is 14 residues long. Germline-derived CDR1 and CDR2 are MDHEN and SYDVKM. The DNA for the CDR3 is TGTGCCAGCAGTTTTCCGGGACAGGACTACGAGCAGTACTTC. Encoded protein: CASSFPGQDYEQYF.

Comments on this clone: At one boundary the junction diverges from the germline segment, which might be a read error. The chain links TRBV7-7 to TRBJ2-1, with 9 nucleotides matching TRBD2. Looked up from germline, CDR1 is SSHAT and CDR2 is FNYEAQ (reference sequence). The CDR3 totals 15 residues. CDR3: CASSSSSGGYNEQFF. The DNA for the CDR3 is TGTGCTAGCAGCTCGAGTAGCGGGGGTTACAATGAGCAGTTCTTC. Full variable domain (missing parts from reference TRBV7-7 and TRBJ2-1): GAGVSQSPRYKVTKRGQDVTLRCDPISSHATLYWYQQALGQGPEFLTYFNYEAQPDKSGLPSDRFSAERPEGSISTLTIQRTEQRDSAMYRCASSSSSGGYNEQFFGPGTRLTVL.

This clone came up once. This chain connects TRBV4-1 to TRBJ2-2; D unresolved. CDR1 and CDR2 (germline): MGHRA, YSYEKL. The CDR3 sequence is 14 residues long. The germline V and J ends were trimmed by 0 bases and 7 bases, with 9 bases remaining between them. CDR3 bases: TGCGCCAGCAGCCAAGAAGTGACATACGGGGAGCTGTTTTTT. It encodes CASSQEVTYGELFF.

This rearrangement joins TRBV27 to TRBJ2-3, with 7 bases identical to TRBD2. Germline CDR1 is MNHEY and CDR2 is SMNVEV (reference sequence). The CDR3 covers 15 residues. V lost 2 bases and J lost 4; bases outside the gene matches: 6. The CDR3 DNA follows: TGTGCCAGCAGTTTAATCGCGGGAGATGCAGATACGCAGTATTTT. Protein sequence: CASSLIAGDADTQYF.

The CDR3 DNA sequence: TGCGCCAGCAGCGTAATACAGGGGAACTACGAGCAGTACTTC. As protein: CASSVIQGNYEQYF. This chain links TRBV4-3 with TRBJ2-7; 7 nucleotides agree with TRBD1. This CDR3 has 14 amino acids. V trimming: 5 bases; J trimming: 3 bases; junction bases outside the gene matches: 7. Germline V gives CDR1 LGHNA, CDR2 YSLEER.

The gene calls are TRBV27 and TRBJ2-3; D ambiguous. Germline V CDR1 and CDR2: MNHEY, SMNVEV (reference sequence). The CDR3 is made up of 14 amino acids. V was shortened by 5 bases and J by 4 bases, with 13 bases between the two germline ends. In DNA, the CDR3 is TGTGCCAGCAGTCCCGTCCCGAGGTCAGATACGCAGTATTTT. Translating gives CASSPVPRSDTQYF.

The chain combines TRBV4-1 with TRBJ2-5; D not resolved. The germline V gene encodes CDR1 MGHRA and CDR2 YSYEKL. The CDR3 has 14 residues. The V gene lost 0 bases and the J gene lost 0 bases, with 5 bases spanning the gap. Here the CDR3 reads CASSQDQYQETQYF. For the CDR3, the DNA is TGCGCCAGCAGCCAAGATCAGTACCAAGAGACCCAGTACTTC.

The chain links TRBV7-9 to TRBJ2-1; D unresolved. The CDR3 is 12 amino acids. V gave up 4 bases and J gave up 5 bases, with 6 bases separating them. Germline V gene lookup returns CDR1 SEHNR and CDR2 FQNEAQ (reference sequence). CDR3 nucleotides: TGTGCCAGCAGCTCCCTCAACAATGAGCAGTTCTTC. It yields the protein CASSSLNNEQFF.

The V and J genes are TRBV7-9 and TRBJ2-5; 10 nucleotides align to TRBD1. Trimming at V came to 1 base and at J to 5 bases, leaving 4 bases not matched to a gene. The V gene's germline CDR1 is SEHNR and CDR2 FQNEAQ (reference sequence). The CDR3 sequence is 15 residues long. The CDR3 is CASSLGQGAWETQYF. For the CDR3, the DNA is TGTGCCAGCAGCTTAGGACAGGGGGCTTGGGAGACCCAGTACTTC.

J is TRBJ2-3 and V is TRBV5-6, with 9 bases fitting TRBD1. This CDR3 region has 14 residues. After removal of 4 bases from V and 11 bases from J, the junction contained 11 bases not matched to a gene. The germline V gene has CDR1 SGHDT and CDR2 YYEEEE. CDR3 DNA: TGTGCCAGCAGCGCCTCCCCCGGGACAGGGATGCAGTATTTT. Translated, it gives CASSASPGTGMQYF.